Listed below are T cell receptor beta chains from one sample, sequenced in a study of T cell changes during pregnancy in multiple sclerosis. Generated by immunoSEQ multiplex PCR, the TCRdb table keeps only in-frame clones and is missing some. The table lists around 58,000 clones, roughly nine tenths of them singletons, with around 0.81% in the top ten. This specimen consisted of peripheral blood, obtained before pregnancy. The receptors come from a female donor with multiple sclerosis, enrolled in a pregnancy study. Each CDR3 is given with its conserved first and last residue. The D gene is left open where the match is weak. Some rows have no size entry. The others give once, few or many, or a class for an expanded clone.

V gene	clone size	J gene	D gene	CDR3 DNA	CDR3 protein
TRBV9	-	TRBJ2-3	-	TGTGCCAGCGCGGAGGGGTCCTACGCCAGTGCACCTAGCACAGATACGCAGTATTTT	CASAEGSYASAPSTDTQYF
TRBV10-3	-	TRBJ1-2	TRBD1	TGTGCCATCAGGGCAGGGGGCGACTATGGCTACACCTTC	CAIRAGGDYGYTF
TRBV19	-	TRBJ2-4	-	TGTGCCAGTAGCCTACAGGGAGCCAAAAACATTCAGTACTTC	CASSLQGAKNIQYF
TRBV18	-	TRBJ1-2	-	TGTGCCAGCTCACCACCGGGAGGTGGGGTAGCCCTACCCTTC	CASSPPGGGVALPF
TRBV10-1	-	TRBJ1-2	TRBD1	TGCGCCAGCACCTTGACAGGGATTCAGGGCTACACCTTC	CASTLTGIQGYTF
TRBV30	once	TRBJ1-1	-	TGTGCCTGGAGTCAAGGGGGGGGCACTGAAGCTTTCTTT	CAWSQGGGTEAFF
TRBV5-4	once	TRBJ2-3	TRBD2	TGTGCCAGCAGCCCTAGCGGGGGGGCGAGAGATACGCAGTATTTT	CASSPSGGARDTQYF
TRBV9	few	TRBJ1-4	TRBD1	TGTGCCAGCAAAACCGGGACAGGGGGTGAAAAACTGTTTTTT	CASKTGTGGEKLFF
TRBV7-8	-	TRBJ2-7	TRBD2	TGTGCCAGCAGCGGTACTAGCGGGGGGCGCTCAACCTACGAGCAGTACTTC	CASSGTSGGRSTYEQYF
TRBV27	-	TRBJ2-1	-	TGTGCCAGCAGTTCGGGACTGTTCTCCTACAATGAGCAGTTCTTC	CASSSGLFSYNEQFF
TRBV5-1	-	TRBJ1-1	-	TGCGCCAGCAGCTTGGCCGTGAACACTGAAGCTTTCTTT	CASSLAVNTEAFF
TRBV6-4	-	TRBJ1-6	-	TGTGCCAGCAGTGACTCGGGGGAAGGGGGCTATAATTCACCCCTCCACTTT	CASSDSGEGGYNSPLHF
TRBV7-2	-	TRBJ2-5	-	TGTGCCAGCAGCGGCCGGGTCCAAGAGACCCAGTACTTC	CASSGRVQETQYF
TRBV6-1	-	TRBJ2-7	-	TGTGCCAGCAGGTCACAGCTAATCTTCTCCTACGAGCAGTACTTC	CASRSQLIFSYEQYF
TRBV4-3	-	TRBJ2-1	TRBD1	TGCGCCAGCAGCCAAGCACAGGGGAACGATGAGCAGTTCTTC	CASSQAQGNDEQFF
TRBV7-2	-	TRBJ1-6	-	TGTGCCAGCAGCTTAGCCCCGGGGGGAGGATCCCTCCACTTT	CASSLAPGGGSLHF
TRBV2	few	TRBJ2-7	TRBD1	TGTGCCAGCAGTCCGGACAGGTCCTACGAGCAGTACTTC	CASSPDRSYEQYF